The clone carrying this T cell receptor beta chain was found many times. Its specificity is not known. This record comes from a study of metastatic and nonmetastatic thyroid tumors. Study information: The authors compared repertoires across blood and tumor or nodule tissue from malignant and benign thyroid patients. General study findings and limits: Benign nodules reportedly had significantly lower TCR beta diversity than malignant thyroid tumors in blood and tumor.

All patients were untreated before thyroid surgery. Per the study methods: A classifier of distant metastasis in papillary thyroid cancer was built from CDR3 differences (across clinicopathological groups). Using MiXCR, TCRdb reanalyzed the PCR reads. TCRdb, not the original authors, processed these V and J calls. The sample has about 31,000 clones; approximately 19% are singletons. CDR1 LGHNA and CDR2 YNFKEQ come from the germline V gene. CDR3 length: 16 residues. The V end was cut by 4 bases, the J end by 1 base, with 13 bases between. This clonotype originated in a female donor with papillary thyroid cancer or a benign thyroid nodule (not recorded which). Some clones in this sample may be carry-over from other donors' samples. Sequencing was performed on blood. J is TRBJ1-4 and V is TRBV4-2; no clear D gene. CDR3: CASSPPPPRTNEKLFF. CDR3 coding DNA: TGTGCCAGCAGCCCCCCTCCGCCAAGAACTAATGAAAAACTGTTTTTT.